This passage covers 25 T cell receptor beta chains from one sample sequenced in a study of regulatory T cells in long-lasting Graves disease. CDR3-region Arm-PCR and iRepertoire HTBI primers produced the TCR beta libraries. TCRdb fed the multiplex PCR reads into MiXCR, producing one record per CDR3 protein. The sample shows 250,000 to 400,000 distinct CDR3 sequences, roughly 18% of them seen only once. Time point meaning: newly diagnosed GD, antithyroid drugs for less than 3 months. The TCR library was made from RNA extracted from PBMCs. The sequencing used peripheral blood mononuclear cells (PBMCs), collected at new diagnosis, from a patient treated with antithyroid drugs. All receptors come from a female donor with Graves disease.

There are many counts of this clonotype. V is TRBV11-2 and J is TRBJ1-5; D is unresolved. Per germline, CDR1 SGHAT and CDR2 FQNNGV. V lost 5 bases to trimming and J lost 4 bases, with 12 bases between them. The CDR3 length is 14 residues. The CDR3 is CASSVTGVNQPQHF. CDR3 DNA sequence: TGTGCCAGCAGCGTGACCGGGGTAAATCAGCCCCAGCATTTT.

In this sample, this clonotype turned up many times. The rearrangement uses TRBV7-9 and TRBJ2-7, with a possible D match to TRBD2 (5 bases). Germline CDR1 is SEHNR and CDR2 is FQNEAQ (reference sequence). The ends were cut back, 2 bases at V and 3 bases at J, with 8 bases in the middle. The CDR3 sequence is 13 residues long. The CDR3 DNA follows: TGTGCCAGCAGCTTATCCGGGGACTACGAGCAGTACTTC. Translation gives CASSLSGDYEQYF.

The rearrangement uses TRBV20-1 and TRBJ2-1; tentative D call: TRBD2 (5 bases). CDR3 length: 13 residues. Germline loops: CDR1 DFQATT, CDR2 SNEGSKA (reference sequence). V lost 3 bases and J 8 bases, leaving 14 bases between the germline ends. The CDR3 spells CSARGSRSYEQFF. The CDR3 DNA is TGCAGTGCTAGGGGGAGTAGATCGTATGAGCAGTTCTTC.

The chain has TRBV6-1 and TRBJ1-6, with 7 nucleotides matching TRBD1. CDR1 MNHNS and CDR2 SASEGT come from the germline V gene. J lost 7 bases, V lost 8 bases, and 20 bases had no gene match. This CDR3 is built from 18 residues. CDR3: CASDRTGQPGNGNSPLHF. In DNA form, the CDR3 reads TGTGCCAGCGACCGGACGGGACAGCCCGGCAATGGGAATTCACCCCTCCACTTT.

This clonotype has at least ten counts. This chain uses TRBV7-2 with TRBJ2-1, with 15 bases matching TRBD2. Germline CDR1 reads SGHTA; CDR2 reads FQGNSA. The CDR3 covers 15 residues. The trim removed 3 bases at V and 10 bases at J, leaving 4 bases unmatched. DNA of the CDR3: TGTGCCAGCAGCTTGGGACTAGCGGGAGGCAGAGAGCAGTTCTTC. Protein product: CASSLGLAGGREQFF.

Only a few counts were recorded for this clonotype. CDR3 nucleotides: TGTGCCAGCAGCGTACAAGTGAACACAGGCTCCTATAATTCACCCCTCCACTTT. It is translated as CASSVQVNTGSYNSPLHF. The genes are TRBV9 and TRBJ1-6; tentative D call: TRBD1 (5 bases). V was clipped by 1 base and J by 0 bases, with 14 bases between them. Germline CDR1 SGDLS, CDR2 YYNGEE. This CDR3 region has 18 residues.

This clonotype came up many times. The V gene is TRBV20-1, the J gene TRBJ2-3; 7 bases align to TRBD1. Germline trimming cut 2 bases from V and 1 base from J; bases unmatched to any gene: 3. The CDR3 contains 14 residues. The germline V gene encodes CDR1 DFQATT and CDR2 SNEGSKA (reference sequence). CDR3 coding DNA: TGCAGTGCTAGACCAGGACAGGGCACAGATACGCAGTATTTT. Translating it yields CSARPGQGTDTQYF.

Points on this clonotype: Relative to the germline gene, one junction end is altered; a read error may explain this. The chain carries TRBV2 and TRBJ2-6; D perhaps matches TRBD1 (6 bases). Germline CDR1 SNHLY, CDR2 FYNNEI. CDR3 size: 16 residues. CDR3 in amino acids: CAWGIQGRAGANDLTF. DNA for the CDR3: TGTGCTTGGGGGATACAGGGCCGCGCTGGGGCCAACGACCTGACTTTC.

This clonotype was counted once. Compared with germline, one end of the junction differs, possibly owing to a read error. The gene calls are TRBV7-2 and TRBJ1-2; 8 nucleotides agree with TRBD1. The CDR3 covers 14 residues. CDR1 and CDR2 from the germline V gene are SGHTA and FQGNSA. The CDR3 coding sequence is TGTGACAGCAGCTTTGGACAGGGAGGGTATGGCTACACCTTC. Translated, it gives CDSSFGQGGYGYTF. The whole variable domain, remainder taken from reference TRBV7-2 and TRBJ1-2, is GAGVSQSPSNKVTEKGKDVELRCDPISGHTALYWYRQSLGQGLEFLIYFQGNSAPDKSGLPSDRFSAERTGGSVSTLTIQRTQQEDSAVYLCDSSFGQGGYGYTFGSGTRLTVV.

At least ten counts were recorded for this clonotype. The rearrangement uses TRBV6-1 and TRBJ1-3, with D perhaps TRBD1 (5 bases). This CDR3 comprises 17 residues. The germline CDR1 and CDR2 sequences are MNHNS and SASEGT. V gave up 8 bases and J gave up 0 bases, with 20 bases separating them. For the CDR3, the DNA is TGTGCCAGCTGGGGCCAGCGTGACAACTTCTCTGGAAACACCATATATTTT. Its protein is CASWGQRDNFSGNTIYF.

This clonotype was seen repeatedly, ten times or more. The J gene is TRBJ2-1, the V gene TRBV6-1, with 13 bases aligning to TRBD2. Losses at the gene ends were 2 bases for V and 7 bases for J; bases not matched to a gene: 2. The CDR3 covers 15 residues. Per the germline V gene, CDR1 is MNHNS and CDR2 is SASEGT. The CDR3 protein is CASSEPGLAGNEQFF. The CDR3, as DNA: TGTGCCAGCAGTGAACCGGGACTAGCGGGAAATGAGCAGTTCTTC.

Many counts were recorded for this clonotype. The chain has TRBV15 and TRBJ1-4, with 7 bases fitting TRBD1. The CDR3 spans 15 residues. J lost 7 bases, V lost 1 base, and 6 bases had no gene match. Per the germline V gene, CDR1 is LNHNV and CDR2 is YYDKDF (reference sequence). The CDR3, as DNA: TGTGCCACCAGCAGAGGTACAGGGGCAAGTGAAAAACTGTTTTTT. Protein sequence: CATSRGTGASEKLFF.

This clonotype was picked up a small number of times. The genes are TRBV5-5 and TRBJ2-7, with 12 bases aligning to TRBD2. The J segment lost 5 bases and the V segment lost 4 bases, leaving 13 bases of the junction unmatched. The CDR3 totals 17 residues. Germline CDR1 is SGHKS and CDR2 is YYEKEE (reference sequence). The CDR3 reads CASSNTSGGFVRDEQYF. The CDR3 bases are TGTGCCAGCAGCAACACTAGCGGGGGGTTCGTGAGGGACGAGCAGTACTTC.

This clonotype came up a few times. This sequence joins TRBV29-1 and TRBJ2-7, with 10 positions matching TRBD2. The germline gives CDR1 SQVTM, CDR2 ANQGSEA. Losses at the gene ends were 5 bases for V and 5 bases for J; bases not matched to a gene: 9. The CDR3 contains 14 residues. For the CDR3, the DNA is TGCAGCGTTCCTAGCGGGAGAAGTCGCGACGAGCAGTACTTC. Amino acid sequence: CSVPSGRSRDEQYF.

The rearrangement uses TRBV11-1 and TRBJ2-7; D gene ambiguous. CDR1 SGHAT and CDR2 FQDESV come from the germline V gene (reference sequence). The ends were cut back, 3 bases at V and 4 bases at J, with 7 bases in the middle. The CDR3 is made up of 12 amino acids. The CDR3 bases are TGTGCCAGCAGCTTCCTTGTGTACGAGCAGTACTTC. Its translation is CASSFLVYEQYF.

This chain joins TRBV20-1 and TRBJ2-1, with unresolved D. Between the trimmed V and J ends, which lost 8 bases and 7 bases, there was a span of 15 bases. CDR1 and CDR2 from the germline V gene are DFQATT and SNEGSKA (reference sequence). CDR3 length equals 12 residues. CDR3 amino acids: CSLGPGMNEQFF. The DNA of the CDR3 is TGCAGTTTGGGTCCTGGTATGAATGAGCAGTTCTTC.

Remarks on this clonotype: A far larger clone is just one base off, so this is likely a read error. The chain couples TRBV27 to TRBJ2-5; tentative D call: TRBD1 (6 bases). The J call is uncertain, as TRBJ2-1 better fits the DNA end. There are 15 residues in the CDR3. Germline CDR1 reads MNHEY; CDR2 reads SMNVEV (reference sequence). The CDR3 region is CASSLYRESSYEQFF. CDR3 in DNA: TGTGCCAGCAGTCTATACAGGGAGAGCTCCTACGAGCAGTTCTTC.

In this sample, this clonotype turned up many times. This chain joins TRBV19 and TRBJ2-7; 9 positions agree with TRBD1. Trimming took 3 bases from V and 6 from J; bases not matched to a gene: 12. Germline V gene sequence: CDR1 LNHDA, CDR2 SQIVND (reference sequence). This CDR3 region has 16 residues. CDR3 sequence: CASSILSGTGHPEQYF. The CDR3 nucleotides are TGTGCCAGTAGTATCCTTTCGGGGACAGGGCATCCCGAGCAGTACTTC.

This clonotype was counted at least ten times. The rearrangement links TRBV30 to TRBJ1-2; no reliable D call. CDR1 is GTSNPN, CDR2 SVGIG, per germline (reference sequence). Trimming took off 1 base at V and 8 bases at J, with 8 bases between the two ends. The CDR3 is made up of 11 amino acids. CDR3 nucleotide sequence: TGTGCCTGGAGTGGGGCCGGCGGCTACACCTTC. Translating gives CAWSGAGGYTF.

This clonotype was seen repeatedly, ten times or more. CDR3 protein: CASSPRTAGSFMNTEAFF. The CDR3 DNA is TGTGCCAGTAGTCCTCGGACAGCTGGCTCTTTCATGAACACTGAAGCTTTCTTT. The chain carries TRBV19 and TRBJ1-1; D might be TRBD1 (6 bases). CDR1 LNHDA and CDR2 SQIVND come from the germline V gene (reference sequence). V dropped 5 bases and J dropped 0 bases, with 22 bases sitting between them. There are 18 residues in the CDR3.

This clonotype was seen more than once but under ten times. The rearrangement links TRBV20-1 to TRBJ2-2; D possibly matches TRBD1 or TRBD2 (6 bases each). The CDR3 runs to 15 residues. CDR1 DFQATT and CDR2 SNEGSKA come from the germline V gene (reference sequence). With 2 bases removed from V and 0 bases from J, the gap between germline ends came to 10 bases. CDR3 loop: CSARRGHPNTGELFF. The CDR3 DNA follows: TGCAGTGCTAGACGGGGGCACCCGAACACCGGGGAGCTGTTTTTT.

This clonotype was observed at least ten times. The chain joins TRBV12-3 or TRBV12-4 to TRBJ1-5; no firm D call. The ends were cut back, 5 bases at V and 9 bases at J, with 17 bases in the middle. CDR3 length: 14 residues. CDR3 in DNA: TGTGCCAGCAGTGACAACAGCCAGCTGCGGCCCCAGCATTTT. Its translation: CASSDNSQLRPQHF.

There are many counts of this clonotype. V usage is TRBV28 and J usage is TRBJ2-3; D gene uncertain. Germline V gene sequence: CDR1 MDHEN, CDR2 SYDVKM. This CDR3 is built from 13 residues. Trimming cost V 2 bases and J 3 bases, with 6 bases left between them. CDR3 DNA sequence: TGTGCCAGCAGTTTAAAGTTTACAGATACGCAGTATTTT. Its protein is CASSLKFTDTQYF.

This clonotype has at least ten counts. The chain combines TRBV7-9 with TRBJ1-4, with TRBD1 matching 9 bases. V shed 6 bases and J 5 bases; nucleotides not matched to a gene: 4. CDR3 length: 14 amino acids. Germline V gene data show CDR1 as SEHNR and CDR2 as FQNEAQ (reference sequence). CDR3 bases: TGTGCCAGCAGTCCGGACAGGGGCAATGAAAAACTGTTTTTT. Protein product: CASSPDRGNEKLFF.

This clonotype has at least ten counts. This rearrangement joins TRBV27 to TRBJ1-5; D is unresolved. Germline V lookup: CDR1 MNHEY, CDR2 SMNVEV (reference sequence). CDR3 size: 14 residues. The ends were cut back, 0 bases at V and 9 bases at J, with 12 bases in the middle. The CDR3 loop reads CASSLSPAVGPQHF. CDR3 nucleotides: TGTGCCAGCAGTTTATCCCCAGCCGTGGGGCCCCAGCATTTT.